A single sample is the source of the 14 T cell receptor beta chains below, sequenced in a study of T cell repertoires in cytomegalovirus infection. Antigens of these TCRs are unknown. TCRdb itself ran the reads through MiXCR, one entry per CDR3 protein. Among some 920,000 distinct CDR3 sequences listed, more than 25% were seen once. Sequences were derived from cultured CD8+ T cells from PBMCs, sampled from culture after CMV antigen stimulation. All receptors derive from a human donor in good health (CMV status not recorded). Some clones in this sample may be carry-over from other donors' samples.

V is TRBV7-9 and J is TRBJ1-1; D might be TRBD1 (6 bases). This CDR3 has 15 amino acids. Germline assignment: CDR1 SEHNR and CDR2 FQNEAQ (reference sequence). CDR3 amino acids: CVPLTQGIQNTEAFF. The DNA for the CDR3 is TGTGTACCCTTAACGCAGGGGATTCAAAACACTGAAGCTTTCTTT. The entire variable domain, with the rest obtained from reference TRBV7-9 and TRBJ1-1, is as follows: DTGVSQNPRHKITKRGQNVTFRCDPISEHNRLYWYRQTLGQGPEFLTYFQNEAQLEKSRLLSDRFSAERPKGSFSTLEIQRTEQGDSAMYLCVPLTQGIQNTEAFFGQGTRLTVV.

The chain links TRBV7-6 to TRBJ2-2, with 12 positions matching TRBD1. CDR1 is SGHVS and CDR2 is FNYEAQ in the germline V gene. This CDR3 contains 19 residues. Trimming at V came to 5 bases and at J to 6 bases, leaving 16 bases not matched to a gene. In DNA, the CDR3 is TGTGCCAGCAGCCCCGGGACAGGGGGCGCGAGCGGGGAGCCCGGGGAGCTGTTTTTT. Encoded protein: CASSPGTGGASGEPGELFF.

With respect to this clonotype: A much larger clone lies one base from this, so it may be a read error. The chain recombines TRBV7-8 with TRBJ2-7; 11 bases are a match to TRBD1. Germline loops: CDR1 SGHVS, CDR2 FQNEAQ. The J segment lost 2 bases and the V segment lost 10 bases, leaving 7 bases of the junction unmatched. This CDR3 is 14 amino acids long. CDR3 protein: CANRGGQGAYEQYF. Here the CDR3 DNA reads TGTGCCAACAGGGGGGGACAGGGGGCCTACGAGCAGTACTTC.

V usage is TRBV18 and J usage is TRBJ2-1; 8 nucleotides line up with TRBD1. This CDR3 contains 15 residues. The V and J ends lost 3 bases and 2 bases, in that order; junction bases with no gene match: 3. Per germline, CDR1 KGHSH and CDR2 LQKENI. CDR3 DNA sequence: TGTGCCAGCTCACCCAGGGGGCGGACCTACAATGAGCAGTTCTTC. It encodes CASSPRGRTYNEQFF.

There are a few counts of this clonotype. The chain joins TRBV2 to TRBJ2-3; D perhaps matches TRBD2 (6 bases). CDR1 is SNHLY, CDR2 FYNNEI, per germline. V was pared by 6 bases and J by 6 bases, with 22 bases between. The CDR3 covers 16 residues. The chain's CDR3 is CASRGGLLTPLDTQYF. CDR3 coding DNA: TGTGCCAGCAGGGGAGGACTATTAACCCCACTCGATACGCAGTATTTT. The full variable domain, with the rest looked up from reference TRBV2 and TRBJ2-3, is EPEVTQTPSHQVTQMGQEVILRCVPISNHLYFYWYRQILGQKVEFLVSFYNNEISEKSEIFDDQFSVERPDGSNFTLKIRSTKLEDSAMYFCASRGGLLTPLDTQYFGPGTRLTVL.

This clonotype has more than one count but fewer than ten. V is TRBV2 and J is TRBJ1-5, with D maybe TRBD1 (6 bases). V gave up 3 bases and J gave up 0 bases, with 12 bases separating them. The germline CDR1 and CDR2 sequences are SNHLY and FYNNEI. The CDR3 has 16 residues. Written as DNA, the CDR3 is TGTGCCAGCAGTGACAGGGGAGGGGATAGCAATCAGCCCCAGCATTTT. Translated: CASSDRGGDSNQPQHF.

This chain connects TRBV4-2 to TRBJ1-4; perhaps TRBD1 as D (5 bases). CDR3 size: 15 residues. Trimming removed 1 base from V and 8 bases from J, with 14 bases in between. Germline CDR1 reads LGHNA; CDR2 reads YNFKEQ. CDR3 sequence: CASSQARMDIEKLFF. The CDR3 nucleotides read TGTGCCAGCAGCCAAGCCCGAATGGACATAGAAAAACTGTTTTTT.

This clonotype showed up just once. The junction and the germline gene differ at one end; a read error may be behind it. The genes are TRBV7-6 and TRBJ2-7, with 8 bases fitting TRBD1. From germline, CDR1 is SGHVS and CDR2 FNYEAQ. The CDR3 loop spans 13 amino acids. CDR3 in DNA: TGTGCTAGCAGCTCGGACAGGGTCCACGAGCAGTACTTC. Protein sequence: CASSSDRVHEQYF.

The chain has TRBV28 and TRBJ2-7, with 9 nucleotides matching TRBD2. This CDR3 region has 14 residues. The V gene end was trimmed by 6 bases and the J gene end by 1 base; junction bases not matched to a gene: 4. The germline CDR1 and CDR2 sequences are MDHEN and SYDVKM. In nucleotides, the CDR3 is TGTGCCAGCAGGGCGGGGGGGCTTTCCTACGAGCAGTACGTC. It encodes CASRAGGLSYEQYV.

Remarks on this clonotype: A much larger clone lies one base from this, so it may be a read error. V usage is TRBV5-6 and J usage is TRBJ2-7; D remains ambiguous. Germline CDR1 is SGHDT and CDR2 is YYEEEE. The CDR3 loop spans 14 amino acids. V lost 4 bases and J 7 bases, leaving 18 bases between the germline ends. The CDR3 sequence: CASSVTWWPGEQYF. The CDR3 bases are TGTGCCAGCAGCGTGACATGGTGGCCTGGGGAGCAGTACTTC.

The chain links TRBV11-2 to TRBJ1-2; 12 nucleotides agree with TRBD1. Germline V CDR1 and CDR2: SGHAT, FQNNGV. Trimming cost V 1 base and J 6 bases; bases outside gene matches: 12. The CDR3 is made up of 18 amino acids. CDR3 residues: CASSLVVKGTGGIDGYTF. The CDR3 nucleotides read TGTGCCAGCAGCTTAGTCGTTAAGGGGACAGGGGGCATCGATGGCTACACCTTC.

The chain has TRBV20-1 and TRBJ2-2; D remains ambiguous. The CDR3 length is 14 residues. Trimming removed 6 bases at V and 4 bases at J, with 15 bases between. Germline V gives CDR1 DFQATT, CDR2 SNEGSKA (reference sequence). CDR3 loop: CSALRTELTGELFF. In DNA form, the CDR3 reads TGCAGTGCATTACGGACGGAGCTCACCGGGGAGCTGTTTTTT.

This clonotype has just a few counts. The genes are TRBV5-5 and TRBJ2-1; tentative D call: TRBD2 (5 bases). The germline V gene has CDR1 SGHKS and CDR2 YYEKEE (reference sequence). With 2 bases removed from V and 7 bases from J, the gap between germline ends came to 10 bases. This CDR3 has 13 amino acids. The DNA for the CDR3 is TGTGCCAGCAGCTTCTATAGCGTGAATGAGCAGTTCTTC. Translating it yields CASSFYSVNEQFF. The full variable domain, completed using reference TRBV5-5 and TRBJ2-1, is DAGVTQSPTHLIKTRGQQVTLRCSPISGHKSVSWYQQVLGQGPQFIFQYYEKEERGRGNFPDRFSARQFPNYSSELNVNALLLGDSALYLCASSFYSVNEQFFGPGTRLTVL.

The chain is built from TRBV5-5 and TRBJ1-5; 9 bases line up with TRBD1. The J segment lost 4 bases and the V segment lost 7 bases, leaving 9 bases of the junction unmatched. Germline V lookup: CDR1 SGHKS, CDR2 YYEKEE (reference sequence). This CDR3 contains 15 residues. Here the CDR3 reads CASSSGTGNNQPQHF. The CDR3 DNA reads TGTGCCAGCTCCTCCGGGACAGGGAATAATCAGCCCCAGCATTTT.